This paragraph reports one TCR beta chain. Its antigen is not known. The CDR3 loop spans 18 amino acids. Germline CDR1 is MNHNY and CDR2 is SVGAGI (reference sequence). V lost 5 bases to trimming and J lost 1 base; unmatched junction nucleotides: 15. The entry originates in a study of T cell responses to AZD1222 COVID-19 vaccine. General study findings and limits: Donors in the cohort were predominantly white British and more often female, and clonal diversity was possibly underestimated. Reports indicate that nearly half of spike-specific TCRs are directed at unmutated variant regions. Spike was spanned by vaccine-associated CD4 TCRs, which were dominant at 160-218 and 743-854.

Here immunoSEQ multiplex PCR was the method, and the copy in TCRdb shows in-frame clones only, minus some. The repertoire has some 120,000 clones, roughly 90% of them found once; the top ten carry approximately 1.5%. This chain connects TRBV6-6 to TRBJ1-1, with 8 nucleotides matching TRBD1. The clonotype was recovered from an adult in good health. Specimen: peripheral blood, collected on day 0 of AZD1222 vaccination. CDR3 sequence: CASSPWTGTAAGNTEAFF. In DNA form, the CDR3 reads TGTGCCAGCAGTCCGTGGACAGGGACTGCGGCGGGGAACACTGAAGCTTTCTTT.